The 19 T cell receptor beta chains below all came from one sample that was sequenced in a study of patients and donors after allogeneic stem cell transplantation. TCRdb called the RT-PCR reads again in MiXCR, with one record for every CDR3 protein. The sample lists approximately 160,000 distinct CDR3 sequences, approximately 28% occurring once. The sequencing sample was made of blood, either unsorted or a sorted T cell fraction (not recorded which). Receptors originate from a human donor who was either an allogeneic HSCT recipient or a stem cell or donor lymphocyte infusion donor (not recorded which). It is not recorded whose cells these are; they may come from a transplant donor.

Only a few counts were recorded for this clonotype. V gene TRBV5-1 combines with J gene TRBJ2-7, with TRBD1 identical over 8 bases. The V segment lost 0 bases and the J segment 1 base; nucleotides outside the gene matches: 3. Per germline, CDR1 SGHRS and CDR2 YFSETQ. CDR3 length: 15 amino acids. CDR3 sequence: CASSLEDRESYEQYF. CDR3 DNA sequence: TGCGCCAGCAGCTTGGAGGACAGGGAGTCCTACGAGCAGTACTTC.

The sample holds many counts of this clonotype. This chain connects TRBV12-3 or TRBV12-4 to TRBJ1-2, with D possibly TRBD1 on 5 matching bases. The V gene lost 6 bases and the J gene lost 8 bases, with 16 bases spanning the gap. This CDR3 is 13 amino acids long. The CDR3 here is CASSPGHGGGYTF. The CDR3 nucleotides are TGTGCCAGCAGCCCGGGGCACGGAGGGGGCTACACCTTC.

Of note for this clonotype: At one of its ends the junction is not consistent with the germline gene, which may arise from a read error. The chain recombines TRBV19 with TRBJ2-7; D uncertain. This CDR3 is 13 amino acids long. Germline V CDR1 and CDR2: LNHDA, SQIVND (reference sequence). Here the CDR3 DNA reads TGTGCCAGTAGCATAGCAGAATCATACGAGCAGTACTTC. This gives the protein CASSIAESYEQYF.

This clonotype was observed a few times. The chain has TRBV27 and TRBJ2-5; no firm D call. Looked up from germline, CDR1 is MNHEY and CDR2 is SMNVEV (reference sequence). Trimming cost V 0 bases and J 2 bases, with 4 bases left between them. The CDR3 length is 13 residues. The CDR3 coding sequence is TGTGCCAGCAGTTTATCGTGGCAAGAGACCCAGTACTTC. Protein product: CASSLSWQETQYF.

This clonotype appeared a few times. CDR3 bases: TGTGCCAGCAATCCTAGCGGGAAGGGCTATGAGCAGTTCTTC. This codes for CASNPSGKGYEQFF. The chain recombines TRBV6-1 with TRBJ2-1; 9 bases map to TRBD2. V lost 7 bases and J lost 8; bases outside the gene matches: 9. CDR3 length equals 14 residues. Per the germline V gene, CDR1 is MNHNS and CDR2 is SASEGT.

In nucleotides, the CDR3 is TGTGCCATCAGTGAGTCGATTGGGACTAGCGGGCTGGAGACCCAGTACTTC. Translation gives CAISESIGTSGLETQYF. This rearrangement joins TRBV10-3 to TRBJ2-5; 12 positions match TRBD2. Germline values: CDR1 ENHRY, CDR2 SYGVKD. CDR3 size: 17 residues. V trimming: 0 bases; J trimming: 5 bases; junction bases outside the gene matches: 7.

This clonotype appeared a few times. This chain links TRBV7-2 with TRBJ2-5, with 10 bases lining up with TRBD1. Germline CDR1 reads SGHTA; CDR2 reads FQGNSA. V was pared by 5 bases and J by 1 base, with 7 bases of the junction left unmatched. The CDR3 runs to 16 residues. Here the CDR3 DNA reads TGTGCCAGCAGCCTTACCAGGGACAGGGGCCAAGAGACCCAGTACTTC. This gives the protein CASSLTRDRGQETQYF.

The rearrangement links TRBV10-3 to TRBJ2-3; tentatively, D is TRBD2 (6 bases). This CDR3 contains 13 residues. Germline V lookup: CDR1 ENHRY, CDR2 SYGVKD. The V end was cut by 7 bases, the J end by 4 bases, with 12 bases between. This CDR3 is CAIKGPGADTQYF. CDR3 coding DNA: TGTGCCATCAAAGGGCCGGGAGCAGATACGCAGTATTTT.

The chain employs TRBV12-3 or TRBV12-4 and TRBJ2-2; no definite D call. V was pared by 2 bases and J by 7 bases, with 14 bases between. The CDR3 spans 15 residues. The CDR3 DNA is TGTGCCAGCAGTTTATTGCGACCCCCCCACGGGGAGCTGTTTTTT. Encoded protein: CASSLLRPPHGELFF.

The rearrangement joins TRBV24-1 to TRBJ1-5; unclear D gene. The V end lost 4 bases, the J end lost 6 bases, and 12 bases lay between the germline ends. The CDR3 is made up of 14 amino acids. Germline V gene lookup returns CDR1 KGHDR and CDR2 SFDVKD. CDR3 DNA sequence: TGTGCCACCAGTGACTACCAGACACTTCAGCCCCAGCATTTT. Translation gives CATSDYQTLQPQHF.

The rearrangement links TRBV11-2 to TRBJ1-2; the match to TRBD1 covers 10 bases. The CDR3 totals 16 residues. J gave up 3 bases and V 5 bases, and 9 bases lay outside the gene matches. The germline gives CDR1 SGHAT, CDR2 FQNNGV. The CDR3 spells CASSPGTGDPYYGYTF. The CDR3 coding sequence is TGTGCCAGCAGCCCGGGGACAGGGGACCCTTACTATGGCTACACCTTC.

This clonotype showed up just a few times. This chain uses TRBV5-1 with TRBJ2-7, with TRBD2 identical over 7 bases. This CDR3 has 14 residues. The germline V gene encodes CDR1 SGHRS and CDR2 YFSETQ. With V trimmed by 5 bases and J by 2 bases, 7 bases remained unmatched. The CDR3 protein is CASSFIAGPYEQYF. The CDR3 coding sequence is TGCGCCAGCAGTTTTATAGCGGGCCCCTACGAGCAGTACTTC.

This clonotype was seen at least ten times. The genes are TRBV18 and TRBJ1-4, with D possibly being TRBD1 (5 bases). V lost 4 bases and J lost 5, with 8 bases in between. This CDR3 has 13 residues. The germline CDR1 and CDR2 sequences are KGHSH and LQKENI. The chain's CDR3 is CASSRGSNEKLFF. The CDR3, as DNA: TGTGCCAGCTCACGGGGGAGCAATGAAAAACTGTTTTTT.

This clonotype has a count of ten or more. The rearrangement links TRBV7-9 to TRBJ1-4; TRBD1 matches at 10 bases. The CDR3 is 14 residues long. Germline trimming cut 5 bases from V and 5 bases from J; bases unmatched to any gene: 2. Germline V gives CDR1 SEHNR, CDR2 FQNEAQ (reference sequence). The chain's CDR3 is CASSPGQGNEKLFF. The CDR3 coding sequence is TGTGCCAGCAGCCCGGGACAGGGGAATGAAAAACTGTTTTTT.

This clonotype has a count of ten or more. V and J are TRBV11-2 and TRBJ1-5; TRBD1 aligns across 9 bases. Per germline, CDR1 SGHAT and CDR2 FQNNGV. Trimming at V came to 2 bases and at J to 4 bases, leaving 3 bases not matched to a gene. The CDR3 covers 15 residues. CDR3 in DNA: TGTGCCAGCAGCTTATGGGGGACAGGGAATCAGCCCCAGCATTTT. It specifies CASSLWGTGNQPQHF. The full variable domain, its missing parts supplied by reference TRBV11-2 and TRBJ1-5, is EAGVAQSPRYKIIEKRQSVAFWCNPISGHATLYWYQQILGQGPKLLIQFQNNGVVDDSQLPKDRFSAERLKGVDSTLKIQPAKLEDSAVYLCASSLWGTGNQPQHFGDGTRLSIL.

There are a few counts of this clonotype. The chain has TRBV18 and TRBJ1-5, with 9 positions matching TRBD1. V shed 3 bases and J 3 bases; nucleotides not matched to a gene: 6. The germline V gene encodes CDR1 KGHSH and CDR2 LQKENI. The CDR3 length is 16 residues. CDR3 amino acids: CASSPTGGGPNQPQHF. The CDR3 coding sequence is TGTGCCAGCTCACCTACAGGGGGCGGACCCAATCAGCCCCAGCATTTT.

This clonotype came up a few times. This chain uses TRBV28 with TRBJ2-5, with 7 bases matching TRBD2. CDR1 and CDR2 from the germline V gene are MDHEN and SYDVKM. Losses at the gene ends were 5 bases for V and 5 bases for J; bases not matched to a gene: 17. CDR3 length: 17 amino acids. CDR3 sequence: CASSQLTVAGEQETQYF. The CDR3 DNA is TGTGCCAGCAGTCAACTGACGGTTGCGGGAGAACAGGAGACCCAGTACTTC.

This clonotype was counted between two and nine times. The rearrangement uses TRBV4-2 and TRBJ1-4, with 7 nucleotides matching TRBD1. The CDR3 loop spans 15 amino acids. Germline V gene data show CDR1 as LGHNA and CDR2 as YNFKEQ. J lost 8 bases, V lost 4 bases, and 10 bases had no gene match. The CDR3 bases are TGTGCCAGCAGCCCCGGGGAGTTGACAGGGGAAAAACTGTTTTTT. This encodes CASSPGELTGEKLFF.

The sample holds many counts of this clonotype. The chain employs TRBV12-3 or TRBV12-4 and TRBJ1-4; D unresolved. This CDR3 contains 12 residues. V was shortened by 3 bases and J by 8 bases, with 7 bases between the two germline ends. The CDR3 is CASSFDREKLFF. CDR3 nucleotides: TGTGCCAGCAGTTTCGACCGGGAAAAACTGTTTTTT.